This T cell receptor (beta chain) stems from a study of T-cell memory formation after mild COVID-19. Study information: TCR clustering was largely donor specific. Study-level points and caveats: A balance of CD4 and CD8 characterized clones contracting day 15 to 85, whereas later expanders leaned CD4+. Cross-reactive memory apparently joined, as some responding clones appeared in pre-infection memory.

cDNA libraries for TCR alpha and TCR beta, carrying sample barcodes and UMIs, came from 5'RACE with constant-segment primers. A single record per CDR3 protein comes from TCRdb applying MiXCR to the 5' RACE reads. The sample carries around 250,000 distinct CDR3 sequences, about 16% recorded once. With respect to this clonotype: What it binds is unknown.

CDR1 SGDLS and CDR2 YYNGEE come from the germline V gene. The CDR3 is made up of 15 amino acids. V shed 0 bases and J shed 6 bases, with 12 bases lying between them. The sequence was obtained from a man aged 18 to 30 who had mild COVID-19 (a few samples of this study predate the infection). Cell type and time point are not known. The chain couples TRBV9 to TRBJ2-2, with a weak D call TRBD1 (6 bases). Sequencing used PBMCs or a T cell subset sorted from them (not recorded which). The DNA for the CDR3 is TGTGCCAGCAGCGTAGCAGGGCAGGGGCCCGGGGAGCTGTTTTTT. It specifies CASSVAGQGPGELFF.